Listed below are T cell receptor beta chains from one sample, sequenced in a study of cytomegalovirus exposure and HLA in healthy donors. The method was immunoSEQ multiplex PCR; TCRdb's version includes in-frame clones alone and lacks a portion of them. Of about 150,000 clones in the sample, about 70% were seen once. Sequenced material: PBMCs. These receptors were taken from a woman aged 40-49 years in good health and CMV-seronegative. CDR3s include the opening cysteine and the closing phenylalanine or tryptophan. Each record gives: clone size, D gene, J gene, V gene, CDR3 DNA, CDR3 protein. A D gene is named only where the DNA matches it firmly. The size field is filled for only some rows; it gives once, few, many or a size class.

abundance: -; d_gene: -; j_gene: TRBJ2-3; v_gene: TRBV4-2; CDR3nt: TGTGCCAGCAGCCAAGACCGGGGAGGAGGAGATACGCAGTATTTT; CDR3aa: CASSQDRGGGDTQYF
abundance: -; d_gene: TRBD2; j_gene: TRBJ2-1; v_gene: TRBV28; CDR3nt: TGTGCCAGCAGTTTAAGGGGACTAGCGGCGAACCTTGGTGAGCAGTTCTTC; CDR3aa: CASSLRGLAANLGEQFF
abundance: -; d_gene: TRBD2; j_gene: TRBJ2-4; v_gene: TRBV11-2; CDR3nt: TGTGCCAGCAGCAGCGGGACGGCAGGTTTTATAAATGCCAAAAACATTCAGTACTTC; CDR3aa: CASSSGTAGFINAKNIQYF
abundance: -; d_gene: -; j_gene: TRBJ1-3; v_gene: TRBV28; CDR3nt: TGTGCCAGCAGTTTATTAGCAGGGGTCTCTGGAAACACCATATATTTT; CDR3aa: CASSLLAGVSGNTIYF
abundance: few; d_gene: -; j_gene: TRBJ2-7; v_gene: TRBV27; CDR3nt: TGTGCCAGCAGTTTAGAGCCGCAGGGCCTAGGGTACGAGCAGTACTTC; CDR3aa: CASSLEPQGLGYEQYF
abundance: -; d_gene: -; j_gene: TRBJ2-5; v_gene: TRBV6-5; CDR3nt: TGTGCCAGCAGTTACGCGGGGGCCCCAGAGACCCAGTACTTC; CDR3aa: CASSYAGAPETQYF
abundance: -; d_gene: TRBD2; j_gene: TRBJ2-1; v_gene: TRBV5-1; CDR3nt: TGCGCCAGCAGCGTGGGACTAGCGGGGACCTACAATGAGCAGTTCTTC; CDR3aa: CASSVGLAGTYNEQFF
abundance: -; d_gene: TRBD1; j_gene: TRBJ1-2; v_gene: TRBV27; CDR3nt: TGTGCCAGCAGTTTAAAAGCCGGGACAGGGGCCCCCCGGTCGGGCTACACCTTC; CDR3aa: CASSLKAGTGAPRSGYTF
abundance: few; d_gene: -; j_gene: TRBJ1-1; v_gene: TRBV5-1; CDR3nt: TGCGCCAGCAGCTTGGGCGGTAACACTGAAGCTTTCTTT; CDR3aa: CASSLGGNTEAFF
abundance: -; d_gene: -; j_gene: TRBJ2-5; v_gene: TRBV11-2; CDR3nt: TGTGCCAGCAGCTTCAACAGGCAAGAGACCCAGTACTTC; CDR3aa: CASSFNRQETQYF
abundance: -; d_gene: TRBD1; j_gene: TRBJ1-2; v_gene: TRBV7-9; CDR3nt: TGTGCCAGCAGCTTATTCCGGACACAGGGGAAAGCTAACTATGGCTACACCTTC; CDR3aa: CASSLFRTQGKANYGYTF
abundance: -; d_gene: TRBD1; j_gene: TRBJ1-3; v_gene: TRBV6-5; CDR3nt: TGTGCCAGCAGCCGTTTGACAGGGGAGATAAACACCATATATTTT; CDR3aa: CASSRLTGEINTIYF
abundance: -; d_gene: -; j_gene: TRBJ2-1; v_gene: TRBV6-1; CDR3nt: TGTGCCAGCAGTGTCCGGGACTACAATGAGCAGTTCTTC; CDR3aa: CASSVRDYNEQFF
abundance: -; d_gene: -; j_gene: TRBJ2-7; v_gene: TRBV30; CDR3nt: TGTGCCTGGAGTGTATCAGCGGTCCTCTACGAGCAGTACTTC; CDR3aa: CAWSVSAVLYEQYF
abundance: -; d_gene: -; j_gene: TRBJ2-7; v_gene: TRBV20-1; CDR3nt: TGCAGTGCTAGTCGGACACACGAGCAGTACTTC; CDR3aa: CSASRTHEQYF
abundance: -; d_gene: -; j_gene: TRBJ1-4; v_gene: TRBV15; CDR3nt: TGTGCCACCAGCAGAGATCTGAGGGGGGGAAAACTGTTTTTT; CDR3aa: CATSRDLRGGKLFF
abundance: -; d_gene: TRBD2; j_gene: TRBJ2-7; v_gene: TRBV6-5; CDR3nt: TGTGCCAGCAGTAGGACCGGGACTAGTATCCACGAGCAGTACTTC; CDR3aa: CASSRTGTSIHEQYF
abundance: -; d_gene: -; j_gene: TRBJ1-5; v_gene: TRBV30; CDR3nt: TGTGCTTCCAGTGCGGGGTTCGGCAATCAGCCCCAGCATTTT; CDR3aa: CASSAGFGNQPQHF
abundance: once; d_gene: -; j_gene: TRBJ1-2; v_gene: TRBV27; CDR3nt: TGTGCCAGCAGTTTAAACCCCCGGGAGTATGGCTACACCTTC; CDR3aa: CASSLNPREYGYTF
abundance: -; d_gene: -; j_gene: TRBJ1-3; v_gene: TRBV15; CDR3nt: TGTGCCACCAGCAGAGCGGCGGGTGGGACCATATATTTT; CDR3aa: CATSRAAGGTIYF
abundance: -; d_gene: TRBD1; j_gene: TRBJ2-1; v_gene: TRBV5-8; CDR3nt: TGTGCCAGCAGCCCAAGGACAGGAGCACTTTACAATGAGCAGTTCTTC; CDR3aa: CASSPRTGALYNEQFF
abundance: -; d_gene: -; j_gene: TRBJ2-5; v_gene: TRBV19; CDR3nt: TGTGCCAGTAGTAGGGGGCGCCAAGAGACCCAGTACTTC; CDR3aa: CASSRGRQETQYF
abundance: few; d_gene: TRBD1; j_gene: TRBJ1-2; v_gene: TRBV4-1; CDR3nt: TGCGCCAGCAGCCAACCCCGGGACAGGAGGATCTATGGCTACACCTTC; CDR3aa: CASSQPRDRRIYGYTF
abundance: -; d_gene: TRBD2; j_gene: TRBJ2-1; v_gene: TRBV7-9; CDR3nt: TGTGCCAGCAGCCCCGCACTAGCGGGAGAAAGTGAGCAGTTCTTC; CDR3aa: CASSPALAGESEQFF
abundance: few; d_gene: -; j_gene: TRBJ1-5; v_gene: TRBV6-6; CDR3nt: TGTGCCAGCAGTCTGGGCGGGAGCAATCAGCCCCAGCATTTT; CDR3aa: CASSLGGSNQPQHF
abundance: -; d_gene: -; j_gene: TRBJ2-3; v_gene: TRBV5-6; CDR3nt: TGTGCCAGCAGCTTGGTAGGTACAGGCACAGATACGCAGTATTTT; CDR3aa: CASSLVGTGTDTQYF
abundance: few; d_gene: TRBD1; j_gene: TRBJ1-1; v_gene: TRBV2; CDR3nt: TGTGCCAGCAGCTCACAGGGGGCCGGCACTGAAGCTTTCTTT; CDR3aa: CASSSQGAGTEAFF
abundance: once; d_gene: TRBD1; j_gene: TRBJ1-1; v_gene: TRBV19; CDR3nt: TGTGCCAGTAGTGCGCGGACAGGGAGCACTGAAGCTTTCTTT; CDR3aa: CASSARTGSTEAFF
abundance: -; d_gene: -; j_gene: TRBJ2-1; v_gene: TRBV7-9; CDR3nt: TGTGCCAGCAGCATCGGGACAAGGGAAAATGAGCAGTTCTTC; CDR3aa: CASSIGTRENEQFF
abundance: once; d_gene: -; j_gene: TRBJ1-1; v_gene: TRBV14; CDR3nt: TGTGCCAGCAGCTGGGGGGGGACGGTGAACACTGAAGCTTTCTTT; CDR3aa: CASSWGGTVNTEAFF
abundance: -; d_gene: TRBD2; j_gene: TRBJ2-7; v_gene: TRBV27; CDR3nt: TGTGCCAGCAGTTCGGGGGGGCCCCACGAGCAGTACTTC; CDR3aa: CASSSGGPHEQYF
abundance: -; d_gene: TRBD2; j_gene: TRBJ2-7; v_gene: TRBV5-4; CDR3nt: TGTGCCAGCAGCCGGGGAGGGATTAGCGGGGACGAGCAGTACTTC; CDR3aa: CASSRGGISGDEQYF
abundance: -; d_gene: TRBD2; j_gene: TRBJ2-3; v_gene: TRBV5-6; CDR3nt: TGTGCCAGCAGCTTGAGCGCGGTTAGCGGGAGGTCGCAGTATTTT; CDR3aa: CASSLSAVSGRSQYF
abundance: -; d_gene: TRBD1; j_gene: TRBJ1-4; v_gene: TRBV19; CDR3nt: TGTGCCAGTAGTACATACAGGGGAAAACTGTTTTTT; CDR3aa: CASSTYRGKLFF
abundance: once; d_gene: -; j_gene: TRBJ2-7; v_gene: TRBV6-5; CDR3nt: TGTGCCAGCAGTTACAGGGGATCCTACGAGCAGTACTTC; CDR3aa: CASSYRGSYEQYF
abundance: few; d_gene: TRBD1; j_gene: TRBJ1-5; v_gene: TRBV19; CDR3nt: TGTGCCAGTAGCCAGCCCGGGACAGGGGTTGTCCAGCCCCAGCATTTT; CDR3aa: CASSQPGTGVVQPQHF
abundance: once; d_gene: TRBD2; j_gene: TRBJ2-2; v_gene: TRBV28; CDR3nt: TGTGCCAGCAGTGTGGTAGCGGGGGGCCCCCCCGCAAGCGGGGAGCTGTTTTTT; CDR3aa: CASSVVAGGPPASGELFF
abundance: -; d_gene: -; j_gene: TRBJ1-1; v_gene: TRBV5-1; CDR3nt: TGCGCCAGCAGCCTCCAGGAGGCAGCGGCCCCTGAAGCTTTCTTT; CDR3aa: CASSLQEAAAPEAFF
abundance: -; d_gene: TRBD2; j_gene: TRBJ2-5; v_gene: TRBV28; CDR3nt: TGTGCCAGCAGTGCGGGGGAGAAGAGGGGCCAAGAGACCCAGTACTTC; CDR3aa: CASSAGEKRGQETQYF
abundance: -; d_gene: TRBD2; j_gene: TRBJ2-1; v_gene: TRBV12-5; CDR3nt: TGTGCTAGTGGTTTGGGGACTAGCGGGGCCCTCCGCTACAATGAGCAGTTCTTC; CDR3aa: CASGLGTSGALRYNEQFF
abundance: few; d_gene: -; j_gene: TRBJ1-2; v_gene: TRBV6-1; CDR3nt: TGTGCCAGCAGTCCCGACGCAGGCAGAGTGGATGGCTACACCTTC; CDR3aa: CASSPDAGRVDGYTF
abundance: -; d_gene: -; j_gene: TRBJ1-1; v_gene: TRBV7-8; CDR3nt: TGTGCCAGCAGCTACAGGACAGCGAACACTGAAGCTTTCTTT; CDR3aa: CASSYRTANTEAFF
abundance: -; d_gene: TRBD1; j_gene: TRBJ2-7; v_gene: TRBV29-1; CDR3nt: TGCAGCGTTAATTTGTTACAGGGGCGGGAGCAGTACTTC; CDR3aa: CSVNLLQGREQYF
abundance: -; d_gene: TRBD2; j_gene: TRBJ2-1; v_gene: TRBV6-5; CDR3nt: TGTGCCAGCAGTTACGCCACTAGCGGGGGCAATGAGCAGTTCTTC; CDR3aa: CASSYATSGGNEQFF
abundance: -; d_gene: TRBD1; j_gene: TRBJ1-6; v_gene: TRBV7-2; CDR3nt: TGTGCCAGCAGCGACCGGGACAGGGTTTCACCCCTCCACTTT; CDR3aa: CASSDRDRVSPLHF
abundance: -; d_gene: -; j_gene: TRBJ1-4; v_gene: TRBV25-1; CDR3nt: TGTGCCAGCAGTGATTTCGGGGGGGCAGGTGAAAAACTGTTTTTT; CDR3aa: CASSDFGGAGEKLFF
abundance: -; d_gene: TRBD2; j_gene: TRBJ2-1; v_gene: TRBV28; CDR3nt: TGTGCCAGCAGTATAGCGGGAGCCAGCTCCTACAATGAGCAGTTCTTC; CDR3aa: CASSIAGASSYNEQFF
abundance: -; d_gene: -; j_gene: TRBJ1-1; v_gene: TRBV27; CDR3nt: TGTGCCAGCTCGACAGGAGGCGTCACTGAAGCTTTCTTT; CDR3aa: CASSTGGVTEAFF
abundance: -; d_gene: TRBD1; j_gene: TRBJ1-4; v_gene: TRBV27; CDR3nt: TGTGCCAGCAGTTCCGGGACAGGGTATGGAAAACTGTTTTTT; CDR3aa: CASSSGTGYGKLFF
abundance: -; d_gene: -; j_gene: TRBJ1-1; v_gene: TRBV2; CDR3nt: TGTGCCAGCAGTGAGGGCTCTAACACTGAAGCTTTCTTT; CDR3aa: CASSEGSNTEAFF
abundance: -; d_gene: TRBD1; j_gene: TRBJ1-1; v_gene: TRBV28; CDR3nt: TGTGCCAGCAGTATCCCCGGGACAGGGTTCGGCACTGAAGCTTTCTTT; CDR3aa: CASSIPGTGFGTEAFF
abundance: few; d_gene: -; j_gene: TRBJ1-2; v_gene: TRBV21-1; CDR3nt: TGTGCCAGCAGCAAAGGGACAGGGGGAGGGGGCTACACCTTC; CDR3aa: CASSKGTGGGGYTF
abundance: -; d_gene: TRBD1; j_gene: TRBJ2-1; v_gene: TRBV5-4; CDR3nt: TGTGCCAGCAGCGGGACCGGGACAGGGAATTGGGATGAGCAGTTCTTC; CDR3aa: CASSGTGTGNWDEQFF
abundance: few; d_gene: TRBD2; j_gene: TRBJ2-7; v_gene: TRBV19; CDR3nt: TGTGCCAGTAGTACTAAAGCGGGAGGGACCTACGAGCAGTACTTC; CDR3aa: CASSTKAGGTYEQYF
abundance: -; d_gene: TRBD1; j_gene: TRBJ1-1; v_gene: TRBV9; CDR3nt: TGTGCCAGCAGCGTAGCAGGGACAGCGACTGAAGGGGAAGCTTTCTTT; CDR3aa: CASSVAGTATEGEAFF
abundance: -; d_gene: -; j_gene: TRBJ2-1; v_gene: TRBV7-7; CDR3nt: TGTGCCAGCAGCCCCAGCTCCTACAATGAGCAGTTCTTC; CDR3aa: CASSPSSYNEQFF
abundance: -; d_gene: -; j_gene: TRBJ1-1; v_gene: TRBV7-7; CDR3nt: TGTGCCAGCACCGGGGGGGGAATGAACACTGAAGCTTTCTTT; CDR3aa: CASTGGGMNTEAFF
abundance: -; d_gene: -; j_gene: TRBJ2-3; v_gene: TRBV5-1; CDR3nt: TGCGCCAGCAGCTTCGGCGGGCAGCGCACAGATACGCAGTATTTT; CDR3aa: CASSFGGQRTDTQYF